The 4 T cell receptor beta chains given below trace back to one sample, sequenced in a study of technical replicates of blood from several donors listed by TCRdb under 2017. The library was made by the immunoSEQ multiplex PCR assay. Not all clones reach the TCRdb copy of this immuneACCESS table, which keeps in-frame sequences only. Checked studies attribute under half of the gap to unresolved V genes and leave the rest unexplained. In this sample the table shows roughly 85,000 clones, 94% of which occur a single time. Over 0.25% of the sample comes from the top ten. Source material: T cells isolated from PBMCs. The receptor source for this set is a human donor in good health.

This clone turned up a few times. The chain recombines TRBV10-1 with TRBJ1-1; no reliable D call. Trimming shortened V by 2 bases and J by 4 bases, and 17 bases separated the two germline ends. CDR1 is WNHNN and CDR2 is SYGVQD in the germline V gene (reference sequence). The CDR3 has 16 amino acids. Written as DNA, the CDR3 is TGCGCCAGCAGTGAGGATAGGCCTCTAGTGGGCACTGAAGCTTTCTTT. Encoded protein: CASSEDRPLVGTEAFF.

This clone was observed a few times. The chain carries TRBV6-1 and TRBJ1-1, with D unclear. Germline V gene sequence: CDR1 MNHNS, CDR2 SASEGT. Trimming took off 5 bases at V and 5 bases at J, with 9 bases between the two ends. This CDR3 is built from 12 residues. The CDR3 DNA reads TGTGCCAGCAGTCTGCGGGTGACTGAAGCTTTCTTT. Translated, it gives CASSLRVTEAFF.

This chain joins TRBV27 and TRBJ1-1; TRBD1 is a possible D gene (6 bases). CDR1 and CDR2 from the germline V gene are MNHEY and SMNVEV (reference sequence). This CDR3 has 14 residues. Trimming stripped 5 bases from V and 7 bases from J, with 17 bases between. The CDR3 loop reads CASSPVLTGREAFF. In DNA form, the CDR3 reads TGTGCCAGCAGTCCGGTTCTGACAGGCCGTGAAGCTTTCTTT.

This sequence joins TRBV6-5 and TRBJ1-6; TRBD1 might be the D (6 bases). The CDR3 covers 13 residues. CDR1 MNHEY and CDR2 SVGAGI come from the germline V gene. V lost 6 bases and J lost 6, with 9 bases in between. The CDR3 region has the DNA TGTGCCAGCAGGGCAGGGGTTAATTCACCCCTCCACTTT. Its translation is CASRAGVNSPLHF.